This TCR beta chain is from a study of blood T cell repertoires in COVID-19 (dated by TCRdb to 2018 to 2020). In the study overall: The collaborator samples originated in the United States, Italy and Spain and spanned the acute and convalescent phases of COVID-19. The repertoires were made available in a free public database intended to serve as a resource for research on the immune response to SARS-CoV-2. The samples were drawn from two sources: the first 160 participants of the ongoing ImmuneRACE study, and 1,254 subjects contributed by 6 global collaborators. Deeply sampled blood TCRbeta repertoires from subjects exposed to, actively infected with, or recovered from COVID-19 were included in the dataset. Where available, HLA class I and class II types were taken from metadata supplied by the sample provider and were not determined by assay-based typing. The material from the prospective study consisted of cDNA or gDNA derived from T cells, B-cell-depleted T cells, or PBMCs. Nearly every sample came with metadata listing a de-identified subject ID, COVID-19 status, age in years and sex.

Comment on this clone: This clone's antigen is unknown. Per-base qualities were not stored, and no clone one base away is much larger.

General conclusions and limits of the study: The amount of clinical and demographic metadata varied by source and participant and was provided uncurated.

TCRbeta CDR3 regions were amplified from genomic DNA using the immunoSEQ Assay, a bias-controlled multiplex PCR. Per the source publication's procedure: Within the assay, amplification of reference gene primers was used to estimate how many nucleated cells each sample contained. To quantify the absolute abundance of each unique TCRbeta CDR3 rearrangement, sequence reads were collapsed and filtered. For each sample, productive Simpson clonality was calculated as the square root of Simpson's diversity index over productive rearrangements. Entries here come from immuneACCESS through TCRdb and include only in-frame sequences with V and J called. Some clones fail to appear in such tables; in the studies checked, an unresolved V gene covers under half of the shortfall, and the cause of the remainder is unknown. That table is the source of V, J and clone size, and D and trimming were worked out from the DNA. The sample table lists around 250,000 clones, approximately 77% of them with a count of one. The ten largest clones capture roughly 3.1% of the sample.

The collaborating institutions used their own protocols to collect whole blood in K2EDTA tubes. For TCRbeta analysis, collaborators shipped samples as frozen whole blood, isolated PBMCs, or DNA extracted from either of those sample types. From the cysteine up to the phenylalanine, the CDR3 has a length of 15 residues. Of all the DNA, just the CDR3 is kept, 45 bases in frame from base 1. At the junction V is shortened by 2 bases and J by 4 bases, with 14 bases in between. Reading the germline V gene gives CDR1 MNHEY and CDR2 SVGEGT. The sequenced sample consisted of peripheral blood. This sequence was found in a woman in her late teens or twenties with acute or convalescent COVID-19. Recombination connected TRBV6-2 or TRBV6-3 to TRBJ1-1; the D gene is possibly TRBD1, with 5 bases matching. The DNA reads TGTGCCAGCAGTTACGGCCTCGTCGGGGGCACTGAAGCTTTCTTT. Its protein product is CASSYGLVGGTEAFF.